The 19 T cell receptor beta chains below come from one sample, sequenced in a study of memory CD4+ T cells and cytomegalovirus serostatus (dated by TCRdb to about 2019). Libraries were made using the immunoSEQ multiplex PCR assay. The table was pulled from immuneACCESS by TCRdb, which kept in-frame rearrangements only. Such tables lose some clones; where checked, under half of the loss comes from unresolved V genes, and the rest has no known cause. The sample has about 60,000 clones on record, roughly 80% of them singletons. 0.7% to 0.9% of the sample rests with the top ten. A FACSAria II was used to sort memory CD4+ T cells, defined as single viable CD3+CD4+CD8-CD45RO+ cells. The specimen sequenced was memory CD4+ T cells from blood. The receptors derive from an adult in good health and CMV-seronegative.

This chain joins TRBV30 and TRBJ2-5, with D possibly being TRBD1 (6 bases). The CDR3 totals 14 residues. The germline CDR1 and CDR2 sequences are GTSNPN and SVGIG (reference sequence). Deletions cut 0 bases from V and 1 base from J, with 9 bases between. For the CDR3, the DNA is TGTGCCTGGAGTGTAGGGACACCCCAAGAGACCCAGTACTTC. Encoded protein: CAWSVGTPQETQYF.

This clone was counted only a few times. The gene calls are TRBV7-8 and TRBJ1-5; possibly TRBD1 for D (6 bases). The V end lost 4 bases, the J end lost 4 bases, and 17 bases lay between the germline ends. The CDR3 extends over 16 amino acids. Germline V gene sequence: CDR1 SGHVS, CDR2 FQNEAQ. The CDR3 here is CASSSRGAGENQPQHF. Written as DNA, the CDR3 is TGTGCCAGCAGCTCACGAGGGGCAGGGGAAAATCAGCCCCAGCATTTT.

CDR3 sequence (DNA): TGTGCCATCAGAAGGGCCTCGTCATACGAGCAGTACTTC. Protein sequence: CAIRRASSYEQYF. The J gene is TRBJ2-7, the V gene TRBV10-3; D gene unclear. Germline CDR1 and CDR2: ENHRY and SYGVKD. This CDR3 has 13 amino acids. V dropped 6 bases and J dropped 4 bases, with 13 bases sitting between them.

The chain employs TRBV7-2 and TRBJ1-5; D unclear. The CDR3 runs 13 residues. The germline CDR1 and CDR2 sequences are SGHTA and FQGNSA. V lost 5 bases to trimming and J lost 3 bases, with 8 bases between them. The CDR3, as DNA: TGTGCCAGCAGCGCGGGCCTCAATCAGCCCCAGCATTTT. It codes for CASSAGLNQPQHF.

The rearrangement joins TRBV19 to TRBJ1-1, with D hard to call. V lost 1 base and J 3 bases, leaving 12 bases between the germline ends. Germline V lookup: CDR1 LNHDA, CDR2 SQIVND (reference sequence). The CDR3 is 15 amino acids. In DNA form, the CDR3 reads TGTGCCAGTAGTATAGGAAGAGGGTGGGACACTGAAGCTTTCTTT. Translating it yields CASSIGRGWDTEAFF.

The rearrangement joins TRBV30 to TRBJ2-1; D is tentatively TRBD1 or TRBD2 (5 bases each). Germline CDR1 and CDR2: GTSNPN and SVGIG (reference sequence). With 2 bases removed from V and 9 bases from J, the gap between germline ends came to 11 bases. The CDR3 extends over 12 amino acids. The CDR3 DNA follows: TGTGCCTGGAGTTTCACGGGACGTGAGCAGTTCTTC. Translation gives CAWSFTGREQFF.

In its sample, this clone was seen once. The J gene is TRBJ1-1, the V gene TRBV6-1; D remains unclear. The CDR3 is 15 residues long. V dropped 5 bases and J dropped 0 bases, with 13 bases sitting between them. Germline V gene data show CDR1 as MNHNS and CDR2 as SASEGT. The chain's CDR3 is CASSPMAGLNTEAFF. Here the CDR3 DNA reads TGTGCCAGCAGTCCCATGGCAGGTTTGAACACTGAAGCTTTCTTT.

This clone was seen a handful of times. The J gene is TRBJ1-5, the V gene TRBV6-5; 8 bases match TRBD1. The CDR3 is 15 residues long. In germline, CDR1 is MNHEY, CDR2 SVGAGI. Germline trimming cut 6 bases from V and 4 bases from J; bases unmatched to any gene: 8. CDR3 sequence: CASRSGQERNQPQHF. The CDR3 region has the DNA TGTGCCAGCAGATCGGGACAGGAGAGGAATCAGCCCCAGCATTTT.

Concerning this clone itself: The germline gene is not matched at one end of the junction; a read error may be the cause. The genes are TRBV7-7 and TRBJ2-5; D could derive from TRBD1 or TRBD2 (5 bases each). The V gene's germline CDR1 is SSHAT and CDR2 FNYEAQ (reference sequence). The CDR3 has 15 residues. The CDR3 is CASSLYGAEQETQYF. CDR3 sequence (DNA): TGTGCTAGCAGCTTATACGGGGCCGAACAAGAGACCCAGTACTTC.

The chain joins TRBV28 to TRBJ1-3; 8 nucleotides align to TRBD1. Germline V gene data show CDR1 as MDHEN and CDR2 as SYDVKM. This CDR3 spans 13 amino acids. V dropped 5 bases and J dropped 9; count of bases not matched to a gene: 6. CDR3 in amino acids: CASSNRDRFTIYF. As DNA, the CDR3 is TGTGCCAGCAGTAACCGGGACAGGTTCACCATATATTTT.

Here the CDR3 reads CASRAGTGGASYNEQFF. CDR3 DNA: TGTGCCAGCAGGGCTGGGACAGGGGGCGCCTCCTACAATGAGCAGTTCTTC. The chain has TRBV6-4 and TRBJ2-1; 12 bases fit TRBD1. Germline V lookup: CDR1 MRHNA, CDR2 SNTAGT. The CDR3 runs to 17 residues. V gave up 6 bases and J gave up 0 bases; unmatched junction bases: 6.

This rearrangement joins TRBV2 to TRBJ2-1, with 11 bases matching TRBD2. Trimming removed 2 bases from V and 3 bases from J; junction bases left unmatched: 0. This CDR3 spans 15 amino acids. Per germline, CDR1 SNHLY and CDR2 FYNNEI. The CDR3 protein is CASSETSGGYNEQFF. The CDR3 nucleotides read TGTGCCAGCAGTGAAACTAGCGGGGGCTACAATGAGCAGTTCTTC.

The sample holds a few counts of this clone. This chain links TRBV30 with TRBJ1-1; no clear D gene. Trimming took off 0 bases at V and 5 bases at J, with 4 bases between the two ends. The CDR3 has 11 residues. Germline V gives CDR1 GTSNPN, CDR2 SVGIG (reference sequence). The CDR3 nucleotides are TGTGCCTGGAGTGTACAGACTGAAGCTTTCTTT. It is translated as CAWSVQTEAFF.

The chain couples TRBV6-4 to TRBJ1-6; tentatively, D is TRBD1 (5 bases). Germline CDR1 is MRHNA and CDR2 is SNTAGT. V lost 2 bases and J 7 bases, leaving 12 bases between the germline ends. The CDR3 sequence is 15 residues long. DNA for the CDR3: TGTGCCAGCAGTGACGCCGGGACCGAGAATTCACCCCTCCACTTT. Translation gives CASSDAGTENSPLHF.

This chain joins TRBV5-5 and TRBJ1-5, with D possibly TRBD1 on 5 matching bases. The CDR3 loop spans 14 amino acids. V dropped 5 bases and J dropped 0 bases, with 9 bases sitting between them. Germline lookup yields CDR1 SGHKS and CDR2 YYEKEE (reference sequence). The CDR3: CASSLGASNQPQHF. The CDR3 nucleotides read TGTGCCAGCAGTCTCGGGGCTAGCAATCAGCCCCAGCATTTT.

This clone appeared a single time. The V and J genes are TRBV6-6 and TRBJ2-1, with 7 bases fitting TRBD1. There are 12 residues in the CDR3. V trimming: 5 bases; J trimming: 6 bases; junction bases outside the gene matches: 1. Per the germline V gene, CDR1 is MNHNY and CDR2 is SVGAGI (reference sequence). The CDR3 DNA reads as TGTGCCAGCAGTCACAGGGGCAATGAGCAGTTCTTC. This codes for CASSHRGNEQFF.

This clone was recorded a few times. The chain uses TRBV11-1 and TRBJ2-7; TRBD1 matches 9 bases. V shed 4 bases and J 2 bases; nucleotides not matched to a gene: 9. The CDR3 covers 16 residues. The V gene's germline CDR1 is SGHAT and CDR2 FQDESV (reference sequence). CDR3 sequence: CASSYTGTGITYEQYF. The CDR3 DNA follows: TGTGCCAGCAGCTACACCGGGACAGGGATCACCTACGAGCAGTACTTC.

V is TRBV19 and J is TRBJ1-6, with D perhaps TRBD1 (5 bases). This CDR3 is built from 14 residues. The germline gives CDR1 LNHDA, CDR2 SQIVND (reference sequence). V lost 2 bases and J 5 bases, leaving 7 bases between the germline ends. The CDR3, as DNA: TGTGCCAGTAGTATACAGGGAAATAATTCACCCCTCCACTTT. It yields the protein CASSIQGNNSPLHF.

The chain links TRBV29-1 to TRBJ1-1; no reliable D call. This CDR3 comprises 10 residues. CDR1 is SQVTM, CDR2 ANQGSEA, per germline. The V end lost 0 bases, the J end lost 8 bases, and 4 bases lay between the germline ends. The CDR3 region has the DNA TGCAGCGTTGAAGAGGTGGAAGCTTTCTTT. Amino acids: CSVEEVEAFF.